A single sample is the source of the 8 T cell receptor beta chains below, sequenced in a study of PD-1 blockade in classical Hodgkin lymphoma. Every single patient, without exception, relapsed after autologous stem cell transplantation, and brentuximab vedotin exposure varied. The data were produced by immunoSEQ multiplex PCR, yet TCRdb's version contains in-frame clones alone and is incomplete. The sample lists approximately 150,000 clones; less than 80% were seen once. Material: peripheral blood mononuclear cells (PBMCs), obtained before the second cycle of nivolumab. The receptors were sampled from a human donor with classical Hodgkin lymphoma.

This clone ranks as medium-sized (0.01 to 0.1%). The chain combines TRBV5-4 with TRBJ2-7; D unresolved. The CDR3 consists of 13 residues. The germline V gene encodes CDR1 SGHNT and CDR2 YYREEE (reference sequence). Trimming stripped 4 bases from V and 2 bases from J, with 10 bases between. The DNA of the CDR3 is TGTGCCAGCAGCCCGGACCAACCCTACGAGCAGTACTTC. As protein: CASSPDQPYEQYF.

The rearrangement uses TRBV6-1 and TRBJ2-7; 8 nucleotides agree with TRBD1. The germline V gene encodes CDR1 MNHNS and CDR2 SASEGT. V dropped 6 bases and J dropped 3; count of bases not matched to a gene: 10. CDR3 length equals 15 residues. In nucleotides, the CDR3 is TGTGCCAGCAGCCTTCAGGGGGCGGATGTCTACGAGCAGTACTTC. Translating it yields CASSLQGADVYEQYF.

V gene TRBV9 combines with J gene TRBJ2-5; the D call may be TRBD1 or TRBD2 (6 bases each). This CDR3 has 14 amino acids. The germline V gene encodes CDR1 SGDLS and CDR2 YYNGEE. V shed 3 bases and J shed 5 bases, with 14 bases lying between them. CDR3 region: CASSAGGGSETQYF. The DNA for the CDR3 is TGTGCCAGCAGCGCAGGAGGGGGGTCGGAGACCCAGTACTTC.

This chain joins TRBV2 and TRBJ2-7; tentatively, D is TRBD1 (5 bases). This CDR3 contains 12 residues. CDR1 and CDR2 (germline): SNHLY, FYNNEI. V was clipped by 8 bases and J by 3 bases, with 11 bases between them. DNA for the CDR3: TGTGCCAGCCTGAGACAGATCTACGAGCAGTACTTC. Translation: CASLRQIYEQYF.

The chain combines TRBV5-6 with TRBJ2-7; D is unresolved. This CDR3 has 15 residues. V was clipped by 3 bases and J by 2 bases, with 15 bases between them. Germline CDR1 reads SGHDT; CDR2 reads YYEEEE. The CDR3 spells CASSSIGASPYEQYF. The CDR3 coding sequence is TGTGCCAGCAGCTCGATCGGAGCCTCCCCCTACGAGCAGTACTTC.

This chain uses TRBV11-2 with TRBJ2-3; a weak D match, TRBD2 (7 bases). This CDR3 is 16 amino acids long. CDR1 SGHAT and CDR2 FQNNGV come from the germline V gene. V gave up 3 bases and J gave up 4 bases, with 17 bases separating them. The CDR3 spells CASSFPLRRGPDTQYF. In DNA, the CDR3 is TGTGCCAGCAGCTTTCCCCTCCGGCGGGGGCCAGATACGCAGTATTTT.

The chain couples TRBV7-9 to TRBJ1-2, with TRBD1 matching over 8 bases. The CDR3 is 14 residues long. The ends lost 5 bases at V and 4 bases at J; junction bases unmatched: 6. Per the germline V gene, CDR1 is SEHNR and CDR2 is FQNEAQ (reference sequence). Here the CDR3 DNA reads TGTGCCAGCAGCCTCAGGGGGCGAGGCTATGGCTACACCTTC. This sequence encodes CASSLRGRGYGYTF.

The rearrangement links TRBV6-5 to TRBJ2-2; possibly TRBD1 for D (6 bases). CDR1 is MNHEY, CDR2 SVGAGI, per germline. The CDR3 length is 15 residues. V was cut by 2 bases and J by 4 bases, with 11 bases left in between. CDR3 bases: TGTGCCAGCAGTTACCAGGGGTTGAGCACCGGGGAGCTGTTTTTT. Its protein is CASSYQGLSTGELFF.